The TCR beta chain under discussion was sequenced for a study of molecular identifiers for immune sequencing clone quantification. In the study overall: Within a replicate experiment, RNA obtained from either 20,000 or 100,000 naive CD8 cells was divided into five aliquots, and four of those aliquots were then sequenced.

Notes on the study in general: Highly expanded clone sizes could be underestimated by identical TCR molecules sharing a barcode.

In its sample, this clonotype was seen many times. Its antigen is undetermined. Germline CDR1 MNHEY, CDR2 SVGAGI. V was pared by 6 bases and J by 5 bases, with 8 bases between. This CDR3 contains 11 residues. Naive CD8 libraries used 20,000 to 1,000,000 sorted cells and 10%, 30% or 50% RNA. For naive CD8 T cells, sorting used the CD8+CD4-CCR7+CD45RA+ phenotype. From the PCR reads, TCRdb called clonotypes with MiXCR, one entry per CDR3 protein. The sample has around 470,000 distinct CDR3 sequences; about a quarter are singletons. The receptor was derived from a human donor in good health. Some libraries in this study had Jurkat cell RNA spiked in. Input material: naive CD8+ T cells from blood, with Jurkat cell RNA spiked in. Subset described: FACS-sorted CD8+CD4-CCR7+CD45RA+ naive T cells. V usage is TRBV6-5 and J usage is TRBJ2-7, with D perhaps matching TRBD1 (5 bases). CDR3 in amino acids: CASRQGNEQYF. The CDR3 DNA reads as TGTGCCAGCAGGCAGGGAAACGAGCAGTACTTC.